This TCR beta chain derives from a study of T cell responses to AZD1222 COVID-19 vaccine. Study background: Investigators merged groups given second doses at roughly 4 or roughly 12 weeks.

A remark on this clone: What it recognizes is unknown.

The V and J ends lost 2 bases and 6 bases respectively, with 11 bases between them. The CDR3 contains 13 residues. General observations from the study: Variant regions that are unmutated are reportedly the target of nearly half of spike-specific TCRs.

TCRdb's table, derived via immunoSEQ multiplex PCR, lists solely in-frame clones and lacks some. The sample consists of 100,000 to 150,000 clones, more than 80% of them appearing once. The origin of this receptor is an adult in good health. This specimen was peripheral blood, taken on day 0 of AZD1222 vaccination. The chain couples TRBV12-3 or TRBV12-4 to TRBJ2-7; a possible D gene is TRBD2 (5 bases). The CDR3 protein is CASSLTPRGEQYF. The CDR3 region has the DNA TGTGCCAGCAGTTTAACCCCTCGGGGCGAGCAGTACTTC.